A single sample is the source of the 28 T cell receptor beta chains below, sequenced in a study of T cell repertoires in cytomegalovirus infection. Antigens for these TCRs are unknown. TCRdb re-analysed the reads in MiXCR, keeping a single row per CDR3 protein. The sample carries 680,000 or so distinct CDR3 sequences, 30% to 40% recorded once. The material was cultured PBMCs, obtained from culture after CMV antigen stimulation. These receptors came from a human donor in good health (CMV status not recorded). Some clones in this sample may be carry-over from other donors' samples.

This clonotype was found a few times. The CDR3 loop is CASSPRTSVGYEQYF. The DNA for the CDR3 is TGTGCCAGCAGCCCCCGGACTAGCGTGGGCTACGAGCAGTACTTC. The V call is TRBV7-9, the J call TRBJ2-7; TRBD2 aligns across 9 bases. Germline V gene lookup returns CDR1 SEHNR and CDR2 FQNEAQ (reference sequence). The CDR3 is made up of 15 amino acids. J gave up 3 bases and V 5 bases, and 8 bases lay outside the gene matches.

The gene calls are TRBV12-3 or TRBV12-4 and TRBJ2-5; D ambiguous. V was shortened by 6 bases and J by 0 bases, with 11 bases between the two germline ends. This CDR3 spans 14 amino acids. The CDR3, as DNA: TGTGCCAGCAGCCTGACGGTTCACCAAGAGACCCAGTACTTC. This sequence encodes CASSLTVHQETQYF.

In this sample, this clonotype turned up many times. V gene TRBV7-2 combines with J gene TRBJ1-1; no definite D call. Germline V gives CDR1 SGHTA, CDR2 FQGNSA. The CDR3 is 11 amino acids. The ends were cut back, 1 base at V and 7 bases at J, with 4 bases in the middle. CDR3 residues: CASSLEGEAFF. In nucleotides, the CDR3 is TGTGCCAGCAGCTTAGAGGGTGAAGCTTTCTTT.

A few counts support this clonotype. The chain combines TRBV27 with TRBJ2-1; D might be TRBD2 (6 bases). The germline V and J ends were trimmed by 5 bases and 6 bases, with 17 bases remaining between them. This CDR3 is built from 15 residues. CDR1 and CDR2 (germline): MNHEY, SMNVEV (reference sequence). DNA of the CDR3: TGTGCCAGCAGTCGGGGAAACCCGCGGGGCAATGAGCAGTTCTTC. Amino acid sequence: CASSRGNPRGNEQFF.

The table lists this clonotype with many counts. The gene calls are TRBV12-5 and TRBJ2-3; D perhaps matches TRBD1 (5 bases). Per germline, CDR1 LGHNT and CDR2 FRNRAP. V shed 5 bases and J shed 4 bases, with 10 bases lying between them. The CDR3 runs to 13 residues. CDR3 coding DNA: TGTGCTAGTGGTCCCCAGGGCCCAGATACGCAGTATTTT. It translates to CASGPQGPDTQYF.

This clonotype was counted only a few times. The J gene is TRBJ2-7, the V gene TRBV12-3 or TRBV12-4, with D possibly being TRBD2 (5 bases). The CDR3 is 11 residues long. Trimming left V 4 bases short and J 9 bases short, with 10 bases between. The CDR3 nucleotides read TGTGCCAGCAGTTCCACAGCGGCGCAGTACTTC. As protein: CASSSTAAQYF.

As regards this clonotype: The junction departs from germline at one end; a sequencing error may be responsible. The chain combines TRBV7-6 with TRBJ1-3, with TRBD1 as a possible D gene (5 bases). The CDR3 totals 16 residues. Germline assignment: CDR1 SGHVS and CDR2 FNYEAQ. CDR3 nucleotides: TGTACCAGCAGCGCCTCCTGGGGCCAAAGAGGAAACACCATATATTTT. This codes for CTSSASWGQRGNTIYF.

Notes on this clonotype: Since a much larger clone is just one base distant, this may be a read error. J is TRBJ2-3 and V is TRBV7-8; no firm D call. The J call may be in error: the DNA end matches TRBJ1-5 better. The CDR3 consists of 15 residues. Germline CDR1 and CDR2: SGHVS and FQNEAQ. The CDR3 is CASSFSSYSTDTQHF. CDR3 sequence (DNA): TGTGCCAGCAGCTTTTCATCCTACAGCACAGATACGCAGCATTTT.

The CDR3 protein is CASSPLGQGLSYEQYF. The CDR3 DNA follows: TGTGCCAGCAGTCCCCTGGGACAGGGCCTCTCCTACGAGCAGTACTTC. This chain connects TRBV6-1 to TRBJ2-7, with 9 bases lining up with TRBD1. CDR1 is MNHNS, CDR2 SASEGT, per germline. The CDR3 spans 16 residues. The trim removed 5 bases at V and 0 bases at J, leaving 8 bases unmatched.

This chain uses TRBV28 with TRBJ2-7, with D perhaps matching TRBD1 (5 bases). V lost 6 bases, J lost 2 bases, and 11 bases lay in between. In germline, CDR1 is MDHEN, CDR2 SYDVKM. The CDR3 extends over 13 amino acids. The CDR3 loop is CASRGVGTYEQYF. The CDR3 DNA sequence: TGTGCCAGCAGAGGGGTAGGAACCTACGAGCAGTACTTC.

The chain carries TRBV20-1 and TRBJ2-7; the match to TRBD2 covers 9 bases. After removal of 0 bases from V and 6 bases from J, the junction contained 9 bases not matched to a gene. Germline V CDR1 and CDR2: DFQATT, SNEGSKA (reference sequence). The CDR3 extends over 15 amino acids. The CDR3 nucleotides read TGCAGTGCTAGAGATCGGCGCGGGGGGGCGAGCGAGCAGTACTTC. This encodes CSARDRRGGASEQYF.

This clonotype was seen more than once but under ten times. This rearrangement joins TRBV18 to TRBJ1-1; D perhaps matches TRBD1 (6 bases). Germline V gives CDR1 KGHSH, CDR2 LQKENI. The V end lost 1 base, the J end lost 5 bases, and 17 bases lay between the germline ends. This CDR3 comprises 16 residues. The CDR3 bases are TGTGCCAGCTCACCACACAGGGATCTTTATGTGACTGAAGCTTTCTTT. It is translated as CASSPHRDLYVTEAFF.

This sequence joins TRBV10-3 and TRBJ2-3; D may be TRBD1 (6 bases). CDR1 and CDR2 from the germline V gene are ENHRY and SYGVKD. Trimming pared 3 bases from V and 6 bases from J, leaving 16 bases between. CDR3 length equals 15 residues. CDR3 amino acids: CAISDPKGRGDTQYF. CDR3 sequence (DNA): TGTGCCATCAGTGACCCGAAGGGAAGGGGGGATACGCAGTATTTT.

This clonotype was seen more than once but under ten times. V is TRBV20-1 and J is TRBJ2-1; 10 positions match TRBD2. With 4 bases clipped from V and 1 base from J, the junction kept 4 bases outside the gene matches. Germline loops: CDR1 DFQATT, CDR2 SNEGSKA (reference sequence). The CDR3 is made up of 15 amino acids. This CDR3 reads CSAKILAGSYNEQFF. The CDR3 nucleotides read TGCAGTGCTAAAATACTAGCGGGATCCTACAATGAGCAGTTCTTC.

This rearrangement joins TRBV6-1 to TRBJ1-5; 7 nucleotides align to TRBD1. From germline, CDR1 is MNHNS and CDR2 SASEGT. V dropped 5 bases and J dropped 0; count of bases not matched to a gene: 7. The CDR3 has 16 residues. The CDR3 reads CASSRGGQSSNQPQHF. For the CDR3, the DNA is TGTGCCAGCAGTAGGGGGGGACAGAGTAGCAATCAGCCCCAGCATTTT.

This clonotype was observed a few times. The CDR3 loop is CASSLEILDTQYF. In nucleotides, the CDR3 is TGTGCCAGCAGCTTAGAAATTTTGGATACGCAGTATTTT. The V gene is TRBV7-9, the J gene TRBJ2-3; D gene ambiguous. The germline V gene encodes CDR1 SEHNR and CDR2 FQNEAQ (reference sequence). The CDR3 has 13 amino acids. With 1 base removed from V and 6 bases from J, the gap between germline ends came to 8 bases. Full variable domain (rest looked up from reference TRBV7-9 and TRBJ2-3): DTGVSQNPRHKITKRGQNVTFRCDPISEHNRLYWYRQTLGQGPEFLTYFQNEAQLEKSRLLSDRFSAERPKGSFSTLEIQRTEQGDSAMYLCASSLEILDTQYFGPGTRLTVL.

This clonotype was counted a few times. This chain links TRBV7-6 with TRBJ2-5; 10 nucleotides line up with TRBD2. The CDR3 loop spans 15 amino acids. Looked up from germline, CDR1 is SGHVS and CDR2 is FNYEAQ. V shed 2 bases, J shed 5 bases, and the junction held 5 bases outside the gene matches. CDR3 coding DNA: TGTGCCAGCAGCTTACTAGCGGGAGTTGTGGAGACCCAGTACTTC. Residues: CASSLLAGVVETQYF.

This sequence joins TRBV12-3 or TRBV12-4 and TRBJ2-1; 7 nucleotides align to TRBD2. The ends lost 3 bases at V and 5 bases at J; junction bases unmatched: 4. The CDR3 has 14 residues. CDR3 sequence: CASSLAGANNEQFF. The CDR3 region has the DNA TGTGCCAGCAGTTTGGCGGGAGCGAACAATGAGCAGTTCTTC.

This clonotype appeared a few times. The rearrangement links TRBV19 to TRBJ2-1; no firm D call. Germline V gene sequence: CDR1 LNHDA, CDR2 SQIVND (reference sequence). Trimming removed 3 bases at V and 8 bases at J, with 5 bases between. The CDR3 consists of 11 residues. CDR3 coding DNA: TGTGCCAGTAGTATCTATTATGAGCAGTTCTTC. Encoded protein: CASSIYYEQFF.

The V call is TRBV6-6, the J call TRBJ1-5; D is uncertain. The V end was cut by 6 bases, the J end by 4 bases, with 19 bases between. This CDR3 contains 16 residues. Germline values: CDR1 MNHNY, CDR2 SVGAGI (reference sequence). CDR3 in amino acids: CASRSTDTTVNQPQHF. For the CDR3, the DNA is TGTGCCAGCAGATCCACCGACACTACAGTTAATCAGCCCCAGCATTTT.

This clonotype was recorded many times. This chain connects TRBV7-2 to TRBJ2-3; 12 nucleotides agree with TRBD2. From germline, CDR1 is SGHTA and CDR2 FQGNSA. The CDR3 extends over 17 amino acids. Trimming removed 2 bases from V and 1 base from J; junction bases left unmatched: 4. Here the CDR3 reads CASSLLSSGGGTDTQYF. The CDR3 coding sequence is TGTGCCAGCAGCTTACTTTCTAGCGGGGGGGGCACAGATACGCAGTATTTT.

The rearrangement joins TRBV6-1 to TRBJ2-4; D may be TRBD1 (5 bases). The CDR3 covers 11 residues. The germline gives CDR1 MNHNS, CDR2 SASEGT. Trimming pared 8 bases from V and 8 bases from J, leaving 10 bases between. CDR3 in DNA: TGTGCCAGCGGGGCATTAGACATTCAGTACTTC. Its protein product is CASGALDIQYF.

The V gene is TRBV5-1, the J gene TRBJ1-2, with TRBD1 matching over 7 bases. After removal of 6 bases from V and 2 bases from J, the junction contained 7 bases not matched to a gene. CDR1 is SGHRS and CDR2 is YFSETQ in the germline V gene. The CDR3 loop spans 14 amino acids. This CDR3 is CASTTGTANYGYTF. In nucleotides, the CDR3 is TGCGCCAGCACCACCGGGACAGCAAACTATGGCTACACCTTC.

The CDR3 DNA reads TGTGCCAGCAGTCGACCACCCCCCCCTTACAATGAGCAGTTCTTC. This translates into CASSRPPPPYNEQFF. The chain has TRBV7-2 and TRBJ2-1; D ambiguous. This CDR3 spans 15 amino acids. The germline V gene encodes CDR1 SGHTA and CDR2 FQGNSA. Trimming took 6 bases from V and 4 from J, leaving 16 bases between them.

This clonotype was detected a few times. The chain combines TRBV11-2 with TRBJ2-3; D remains unclear. The length of the CDR3 is 12 residues. The germline CDR1 and CDR2 sequences are SGHAT and FQNNGV. The V gene lost 2 bases and the J gene lost 11 bases, with 11 bases spanning the gap. CDR3 sequence reads: CASSLTKTQQYF. The CDR3 coding sequence is TGTGCCAGCAGCTTAACAAAGACCCAGCAGTATTTT. Variable domain in full (rest from reference TRBV11-2 and TRBJ2-3): EAGVAQSPRYKIIEKRQSVAFWCNPISGHATLYWYQQILGQGPKLLIQFQNNGVVDDSQLPKDRFSAERLKGVDSTLKIQPAKLEDSAVYLCASSLTKTQQYFGPGTRLTVL.

V and J are TRBV19 and TRBJ2-7, with 7 bases matching TRBD1. Trimming at V came to 9 bases and at J to 3 bases, leaving 14 bases not matched to a gene. Germline-derived CDR1 and CDR2 are LNHDA and SQIVND (reference sequence). This CDR3 contains 15 residues. CDR3 sequence reads: CARLDRPSRGYEQYF. The CDR3 DNA reads as TGTGCCAGGTTGGACAGGCCGAGTAGGGGCTACGAGCAGTACTTC.

The V and J genes are TRBV12-3 or TRBV12-4 and TRBJ2-1, with D perhaps given as TRBD1 or TRBD2 (5 bases each). The CDR3 is 15 amino acids. Deletions cut 3 bases from V and 0 bases from J, with 9 bases between. In nucleotides, the CDR3 is TGTGCCAGCAGTTTGGGGGAAGACTCCTACAATGAGCAGTTCTTC. Translating it yields CASSLGEDSYNEQFF.

V is TRBV6-1 and J is TRBJ2-3, with D tentatively TRBD1 (5 bases). The V gene's germline CDR1 is MNHNS and CDR2 SASEGT. The CDR3 runs 15 residues. V dropped 6 bases and J dropped 8 bases, with 21 bases sitting between them. As DNA, the CDR3 is TGTGCCAGCAGGCCAGGGTCCCTGGCCGTGGGTACGCAGTATTTT. Residues: CASRPGSLAVGTQYF.